This TCR beta chain was found in a study of CXCR3-negative and CXCR3-positive naive CD8 T cells (dated by TCRdb to about 2019). About the investigation overall: About 135 million TRB reads were obtained in total, roughly 1.5 +/- 0.3 million reads per library. For the TRBV-TRBJ cluster analysis, the naive subsets came from 5 donors, while the memory cells came from 3 donors. Diversity and physicochemical repertoire analyses were performed on 11 donors pooled from two independent experiments. The paper's findings and limits, for the study overall: Because surface CD5, which is linked to self-reactivity in mice, was comparable between the naive subsets, TCR interaction strength was also inferred from TRB CDR3 physicochemical properties. Both naive subsets had comparably high repertoire diversity, while memory CD8+ T cells had much lower repertoire diversity. CXCR3 expression partially decreased after cryopreservation, so most assays used freshly isolated PBMCs. Compared with CXCR3-negative naive cells, CXCR3-positive naive cells had TRB CDR3s with higher hydrophobicity (lower Kidera factor 4), lower energy, and higher strength and volume indices. TRBV-TRBJ usage was similar between naive CXCR3-negative and CXCR3-positive cells from the same donor, while memory cells showed distinct patterns.

For every CD8+ T cell subset, about 300,000 cells were flow-sorted straight into RLT lysis buffer, and each subset was sorted in triplicate. To exclude memory contaminants, naive CD8+ T cells were stringently defined as CD45RO-CCR7+CD27+CD95-. Peripheral blood mononuclear cells were isolated from buffy coats using standard density gradient centrifugation. A FACSAria III was used to flow-sort naive CD8+ T cells into CXCR3-negative and CXCR3-positive populations. Total RNA was extracted from sorted cells with an RNeasy Mini Kit. As to this clonotype: Its specific antigen is unknown.

Sequencing used a NextSeq 550. The Human TCR Profiling Kit (MiLaboratory) was used to prepare UMI-labeled 5' RACE TRB cDNA libraries. The full amount of extracted RNA was used for cDNA synthesis, and the full amount of resulting cDNA was used for PCR amplification. Libraries were prepared in parallel using an identical number of PCR cycles. The source study handled its data this way. About 53,000 +/- 10,000 unique UMI-labeled TRB cDNA molecules per library were extracted with MIGEC and MiXCR, with at least two reads per UMI required. On average, approximately 40,000 +/- 10,000 functional in-frame TRB CDR3 nucleotide clonotypes lacking stop codons were found per library. After each sample was downsampled to 5000 UMI-labeled TRB molecules, VDJtools was used to calculate diversity metrics such as normalized Shannon-Wiener and Chao1. VDJtools was used to calculate clonotype-size-weighted physicochemical properties of the central five CDR3 residues, namely interaction energy, strength, volume and Kidera factor 4. TCRdb reprocessed the reads, and each CDR3 protein sequence is entered once, without DNA. Clone size and V and J calls follow TCRdb, not the original study. The sample's table covers 100,000 to 150,000 distinct CDR3 sequences. The ten biggest clones cover 0.41% of the sample.

The source material was naive CXCR3+ CD8+ T cells from blood. The label giving this sample's cell subset or site can be read as: CD45RO-CCR7+CD27+CD95- naive CD8+ T cells expressing CXCR3 (TNR3+). This clonotype was obtained from a human donor in good health. Some clones in this sample may be carry-over from other donors' samples.

The CDR3 loop reads CASSSGTSDNNEQFF. The chain is encoded by TRBV6-6 joined to TRBJ2-1; without DNA, the TCRdb call of TRBD2 cannot be checked. There are 15 amino acids in the CDR3, from cysteine to phenylalanine inclusive. Only the protein sequence is given. From the germline V gene (reference sequence), CDR1 is MNHNY and CDR2 is SVGAGI.